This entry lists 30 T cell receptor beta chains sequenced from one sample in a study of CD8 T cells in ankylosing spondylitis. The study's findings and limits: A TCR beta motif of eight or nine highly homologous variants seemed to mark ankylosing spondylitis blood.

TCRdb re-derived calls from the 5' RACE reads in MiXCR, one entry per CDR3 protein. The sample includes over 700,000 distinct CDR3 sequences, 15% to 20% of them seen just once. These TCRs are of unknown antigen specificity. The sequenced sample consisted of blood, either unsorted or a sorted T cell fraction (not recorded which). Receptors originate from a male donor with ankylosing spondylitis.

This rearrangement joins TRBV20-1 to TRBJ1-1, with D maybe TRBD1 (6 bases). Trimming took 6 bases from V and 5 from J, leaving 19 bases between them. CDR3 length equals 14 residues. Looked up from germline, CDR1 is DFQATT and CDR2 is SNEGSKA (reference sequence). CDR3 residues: CSATVTGRWTEAFF. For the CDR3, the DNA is TGCAGTGCAACCGTCACAGGGAGATGGACTGAAGCTTTCTTT.

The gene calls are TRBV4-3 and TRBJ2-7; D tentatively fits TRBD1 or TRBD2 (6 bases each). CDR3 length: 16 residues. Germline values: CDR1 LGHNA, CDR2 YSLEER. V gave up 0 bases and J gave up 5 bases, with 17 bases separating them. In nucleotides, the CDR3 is TGCGCCAGCAGCCAAGAGTCAGGGGTACGGGGGAACGAGCAGTACTTC. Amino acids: CASSQESGVRGNEQYF.

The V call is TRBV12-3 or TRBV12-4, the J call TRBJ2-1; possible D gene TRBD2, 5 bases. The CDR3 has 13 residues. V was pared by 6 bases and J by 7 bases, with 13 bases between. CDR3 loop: CASSPRRLNEQFF. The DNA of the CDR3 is TGTGCCAGCAGCCCAAGGAGGTTGAATGAGCAGTTCTTC.

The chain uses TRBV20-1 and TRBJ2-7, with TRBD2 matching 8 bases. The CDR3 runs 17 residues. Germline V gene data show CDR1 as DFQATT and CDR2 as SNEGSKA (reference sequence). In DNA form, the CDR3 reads TGCTGCGCTAGAACAACTAGCGGTGGGAGGGGTATTTACGAGCAGTACTTC. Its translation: CCARTTSGGRGIYEQYF.

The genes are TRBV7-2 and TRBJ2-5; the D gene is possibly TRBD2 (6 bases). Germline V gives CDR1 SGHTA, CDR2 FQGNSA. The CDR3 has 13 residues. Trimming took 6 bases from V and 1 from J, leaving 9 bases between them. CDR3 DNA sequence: TGTGCCAGCAGTTGGGGGGTCCAAGAGACCCAGTACTTC. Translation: CASSWGVQETQYF.

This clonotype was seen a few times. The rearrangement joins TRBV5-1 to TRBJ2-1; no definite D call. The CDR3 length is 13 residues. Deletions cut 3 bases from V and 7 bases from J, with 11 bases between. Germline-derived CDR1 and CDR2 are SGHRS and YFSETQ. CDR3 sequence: CASSSHISNEQFF. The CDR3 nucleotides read TGCGCCAGCAGCTCCCATATCTCTAATGAGCAGTTCTTC.

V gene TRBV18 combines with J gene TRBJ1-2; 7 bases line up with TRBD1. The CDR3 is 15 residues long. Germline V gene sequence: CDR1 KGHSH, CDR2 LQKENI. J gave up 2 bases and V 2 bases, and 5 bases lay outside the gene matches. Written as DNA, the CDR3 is TGTGCCAGCTCACCAGACATACAGGGGAACTATGGCTACACCTTC. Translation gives CASSPDIQGNYGYTF.

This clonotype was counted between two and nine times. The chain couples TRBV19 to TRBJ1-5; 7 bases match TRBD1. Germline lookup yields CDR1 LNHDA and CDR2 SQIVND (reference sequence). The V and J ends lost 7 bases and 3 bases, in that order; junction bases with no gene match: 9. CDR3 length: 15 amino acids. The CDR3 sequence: CASTPTGTLNQPQHF. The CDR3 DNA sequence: TGTGCCAGTACCCCGACAGGGACCCTCAATCAGCCCCAGCATTTT.

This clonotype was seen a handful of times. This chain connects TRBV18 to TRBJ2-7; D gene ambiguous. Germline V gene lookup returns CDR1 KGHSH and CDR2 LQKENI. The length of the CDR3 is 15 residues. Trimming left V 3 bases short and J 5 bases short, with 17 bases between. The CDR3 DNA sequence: TGTGCCAGCTCACCTCAATCCCAATTATCGAACGAGCAGTACTTC. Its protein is CASSPQSQLSNEQYF.

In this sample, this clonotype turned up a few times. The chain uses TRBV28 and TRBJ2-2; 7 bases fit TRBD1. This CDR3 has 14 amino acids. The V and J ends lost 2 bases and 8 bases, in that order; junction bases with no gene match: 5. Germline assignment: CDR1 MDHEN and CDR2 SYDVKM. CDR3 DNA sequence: TGTGCCAGCAGTTTACCAGGGGGTTATGGGGAGCTGTTTTTT. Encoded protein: CASSLPGGYGELFF.

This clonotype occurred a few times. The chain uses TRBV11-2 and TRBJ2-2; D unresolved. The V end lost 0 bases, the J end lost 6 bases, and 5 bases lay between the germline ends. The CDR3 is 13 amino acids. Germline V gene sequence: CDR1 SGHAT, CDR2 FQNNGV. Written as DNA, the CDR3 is TGTGCCAGCAGCTTAGAAGAGGCCGGGGAGCTGTTTTTT. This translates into CASSLEEAGELFF.

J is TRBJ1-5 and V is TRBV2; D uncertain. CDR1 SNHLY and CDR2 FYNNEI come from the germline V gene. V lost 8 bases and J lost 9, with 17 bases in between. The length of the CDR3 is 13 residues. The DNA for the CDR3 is TGTGCCAGCTGTTTTCAGGACCTCTGGCCCCAGCATTTT. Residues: CASCFQDLWPQHF.

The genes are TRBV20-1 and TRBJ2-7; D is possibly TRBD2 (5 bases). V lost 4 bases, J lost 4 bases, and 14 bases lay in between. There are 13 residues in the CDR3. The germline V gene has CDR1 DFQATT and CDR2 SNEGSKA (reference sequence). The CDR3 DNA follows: TGCAGTGCTACGGGATCGAGCAATTACGAGCAGTACTTC. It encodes CSATGSSNYEQYF.

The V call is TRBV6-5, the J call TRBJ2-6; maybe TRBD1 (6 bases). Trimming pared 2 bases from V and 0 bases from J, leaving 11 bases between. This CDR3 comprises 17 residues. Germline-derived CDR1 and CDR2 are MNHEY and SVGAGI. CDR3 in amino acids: CASSYGTLRSGANVLTF. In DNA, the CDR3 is TGTGCCAGCAGTTACGGGACACTTCGCTCTGGGGCCAACGTCCTGACTTTC.

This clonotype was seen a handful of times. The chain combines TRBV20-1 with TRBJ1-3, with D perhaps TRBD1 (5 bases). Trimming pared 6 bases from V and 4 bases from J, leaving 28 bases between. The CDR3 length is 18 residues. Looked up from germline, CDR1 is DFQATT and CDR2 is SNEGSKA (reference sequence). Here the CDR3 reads CSARPGAYPPGTGNTIYF. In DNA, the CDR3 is TGCAGTGCGCGGCCGGGAGCTTATCCCCCGGGGACCGGAAACACCATATATTTT.

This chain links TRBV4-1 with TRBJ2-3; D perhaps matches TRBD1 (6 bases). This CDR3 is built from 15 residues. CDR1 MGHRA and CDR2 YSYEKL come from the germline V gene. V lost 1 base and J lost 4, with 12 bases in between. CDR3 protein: CASSQGTGSADTQYF. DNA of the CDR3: TGCGCCAGCAGCCAAGGCACAGGGAGCGCAGATACGCAGTATTTT.

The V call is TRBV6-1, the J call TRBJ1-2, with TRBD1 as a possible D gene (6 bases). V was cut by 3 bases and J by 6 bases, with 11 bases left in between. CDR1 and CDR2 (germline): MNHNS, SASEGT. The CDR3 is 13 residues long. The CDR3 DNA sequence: TGTGCCAGCAGTGAGACAGGAAGCGATGGCTACACCTTC. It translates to CASSETGSDGYTF.

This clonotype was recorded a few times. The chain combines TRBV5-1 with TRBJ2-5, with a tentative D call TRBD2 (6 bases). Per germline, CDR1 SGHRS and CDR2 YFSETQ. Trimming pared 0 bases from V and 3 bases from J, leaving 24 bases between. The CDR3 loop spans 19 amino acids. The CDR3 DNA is TGCGCCAGCAGCTTGGAGTTACGGAGGGGAAATACGAAAAAAGAGACCCAGTACTTC. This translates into CASSLELRRGNTKKETQYF. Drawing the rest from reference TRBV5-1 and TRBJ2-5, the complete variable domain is KAGVTQTPRYLIKTRGQQVTLSCSPISGHRSVSWYQQTPGQGLQFLFEYFSETQRNKGNFPGRFSGRQFSNSRSEMNVSTLELGDSALYLCASSLELRRGNTKKETQYFGPGTRLLVL.

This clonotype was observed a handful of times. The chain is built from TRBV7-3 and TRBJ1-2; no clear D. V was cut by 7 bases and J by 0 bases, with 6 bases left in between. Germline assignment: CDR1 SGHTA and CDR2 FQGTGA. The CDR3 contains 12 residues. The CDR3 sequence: CASTLANYGYTF. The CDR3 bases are TGTGCCAGCACATTAGCTAACTATGGCTACACCTTC.

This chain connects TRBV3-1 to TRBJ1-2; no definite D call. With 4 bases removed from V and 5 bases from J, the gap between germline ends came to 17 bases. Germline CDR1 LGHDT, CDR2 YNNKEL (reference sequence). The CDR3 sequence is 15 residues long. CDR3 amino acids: CASSPTSAQGYGYTF. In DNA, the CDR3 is TGTGCCAGCAGCCCTACCTCAGCGCAAGGGTATGGCTACACCTTC.

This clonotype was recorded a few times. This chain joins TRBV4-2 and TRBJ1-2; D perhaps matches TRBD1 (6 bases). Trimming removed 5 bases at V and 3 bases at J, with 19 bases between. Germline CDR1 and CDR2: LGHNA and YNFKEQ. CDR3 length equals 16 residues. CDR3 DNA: TGTGCCAGCAGCGCGACCGGGACATCTGGATACTATGGCTACACCTTC. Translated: CASSATGTSGYYGYTF.

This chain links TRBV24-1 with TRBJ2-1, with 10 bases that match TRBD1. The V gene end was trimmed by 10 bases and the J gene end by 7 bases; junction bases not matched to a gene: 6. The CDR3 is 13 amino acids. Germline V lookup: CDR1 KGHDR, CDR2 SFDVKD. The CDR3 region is CATRGTGANEQFF. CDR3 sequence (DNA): TGTGCCACGAGGGGGACAGGGGCGAATGAGCAGTTCTTC.

The CDR3 nucleotides read TGCGCCAGCAGCCAAGAAGGGGGTGATAGCGGCTACGAGCAGTACTTC. It encodes CASSQEGGDSGYEQYF. The rearrangement uses TRBV4-3 and TRBJ2-7; possibly TRBD1 or TRBD2 for D (6 bases each). V lost 0 bases, J lost 3 bases, and 15 bases lay in between. This CDR3 region has 16 residues. Germline assignment: CDR1 LGHNA and CDR2 YSLEER.

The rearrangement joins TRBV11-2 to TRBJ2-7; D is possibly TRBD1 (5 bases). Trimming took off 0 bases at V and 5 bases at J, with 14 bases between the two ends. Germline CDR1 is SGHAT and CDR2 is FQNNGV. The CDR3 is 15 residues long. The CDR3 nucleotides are TGTGCCAGCAGCTTAGAGCCAGGGTCCAGGGACGAGCAGTACTTC. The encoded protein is CASSLEPGSRDEQYF.

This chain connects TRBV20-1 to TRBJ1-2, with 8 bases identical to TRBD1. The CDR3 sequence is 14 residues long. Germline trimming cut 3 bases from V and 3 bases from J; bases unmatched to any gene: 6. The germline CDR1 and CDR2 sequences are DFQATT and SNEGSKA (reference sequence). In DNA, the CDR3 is TGCAGTGCTAGGACAGGGGACTTTGACTATGGCTACACCTTC. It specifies CSARTGDFDYGYTF.

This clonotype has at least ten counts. CDR3 residues: CASSPAGHYGYTF. CDR3 DNA sequence: TGTGCCAGCAGCCCGGCAGGTCACTATGGCTACACCTTC. This chain joins TRBV12-3 or TRBV12-4 and TRBJ1-2; D gene uncertain. This CDR3 is built from 13 residues. Trimming removed 6 bases at V and 3 bases at J, with 11 bases between.

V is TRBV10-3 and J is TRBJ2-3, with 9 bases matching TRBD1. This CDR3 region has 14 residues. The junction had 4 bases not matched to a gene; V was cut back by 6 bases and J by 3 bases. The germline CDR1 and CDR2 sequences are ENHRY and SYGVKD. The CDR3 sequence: CAISRTGDTDTQYF. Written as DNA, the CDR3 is TGTGCCATCAGCCGGACAGGGGATACAGATACGCAGTATTTT.

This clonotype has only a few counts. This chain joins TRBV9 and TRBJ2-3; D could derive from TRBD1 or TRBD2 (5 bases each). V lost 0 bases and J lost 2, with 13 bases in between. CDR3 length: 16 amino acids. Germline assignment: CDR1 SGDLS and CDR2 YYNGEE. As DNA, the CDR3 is TGTGCCAGCAGCGTAGGGACCGGGACGGTCACAGATACGCAGTATTTT. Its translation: CASSVGTGTVTDTQYF.

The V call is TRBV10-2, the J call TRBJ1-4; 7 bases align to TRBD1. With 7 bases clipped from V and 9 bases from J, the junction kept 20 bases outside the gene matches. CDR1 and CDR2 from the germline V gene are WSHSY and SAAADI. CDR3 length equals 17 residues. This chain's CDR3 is CASKEGGLSDARKKLFF. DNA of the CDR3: TGCGCCAGCAAAGAAGGGGGCCTCTCGGACGCAAGGAAAAAACTGTTTTTT.

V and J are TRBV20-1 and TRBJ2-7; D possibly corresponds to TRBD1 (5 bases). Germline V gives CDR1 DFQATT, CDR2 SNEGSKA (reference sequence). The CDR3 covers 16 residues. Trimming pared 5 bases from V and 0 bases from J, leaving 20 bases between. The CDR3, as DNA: TGCAGTGCTGAAGGGGCTTTCGGCGCCAACTCCTACGAGCAGTACTTC. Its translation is CSAEGAFGANSYEQYF.